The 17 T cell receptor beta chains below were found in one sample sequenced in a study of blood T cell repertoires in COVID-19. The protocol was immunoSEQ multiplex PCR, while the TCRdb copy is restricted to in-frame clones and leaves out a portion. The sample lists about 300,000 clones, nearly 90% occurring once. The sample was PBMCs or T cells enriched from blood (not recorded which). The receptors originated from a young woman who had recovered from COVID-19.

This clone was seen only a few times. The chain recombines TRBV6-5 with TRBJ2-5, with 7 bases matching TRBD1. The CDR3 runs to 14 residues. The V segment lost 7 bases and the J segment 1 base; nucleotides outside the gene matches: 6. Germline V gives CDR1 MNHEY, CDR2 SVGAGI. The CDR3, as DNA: TGTGCCAGCATCCCGACAGGGCCCCAAGAGACCCAGTACTTC. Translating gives CASIPTGPQETQYF.

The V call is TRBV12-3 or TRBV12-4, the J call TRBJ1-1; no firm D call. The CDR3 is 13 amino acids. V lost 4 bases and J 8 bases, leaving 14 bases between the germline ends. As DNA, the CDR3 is TGTGCCAGCAGTTCCAGACAAGTATCCGAAGCTTTCTTT. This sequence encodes CASSSRQVSEAFF.

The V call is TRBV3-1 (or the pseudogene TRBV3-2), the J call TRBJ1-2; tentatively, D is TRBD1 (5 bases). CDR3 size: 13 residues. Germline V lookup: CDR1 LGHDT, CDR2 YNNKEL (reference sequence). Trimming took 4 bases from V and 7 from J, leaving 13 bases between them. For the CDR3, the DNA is TGTGCCAGCAGCCCCCAGGGCCCTTTTGGCTACACCTTC. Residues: CASSPQGPFGYTF.

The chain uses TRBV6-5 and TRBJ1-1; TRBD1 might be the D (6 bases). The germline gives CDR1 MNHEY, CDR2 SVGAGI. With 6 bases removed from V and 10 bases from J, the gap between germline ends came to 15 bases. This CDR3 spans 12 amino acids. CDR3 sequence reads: CASRQGGWRAFF. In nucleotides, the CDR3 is TGTGCCAGCAGACAAGGGGGATGGCGAGCTTTCTTT.

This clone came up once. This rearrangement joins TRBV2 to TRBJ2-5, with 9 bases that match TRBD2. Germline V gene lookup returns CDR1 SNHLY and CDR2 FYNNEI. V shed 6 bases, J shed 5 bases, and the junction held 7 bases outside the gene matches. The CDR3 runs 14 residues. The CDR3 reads CASSPGLALETQYF. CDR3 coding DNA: TGTGCCAGCAGCCCGGGACTAGCCCTGGAGACCCAGTACTTC. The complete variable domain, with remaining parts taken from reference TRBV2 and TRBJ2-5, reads EPEVTQTPSHQVTQMGQEVILRCVPISNHLYFYWYRQILGQKVEFLVSFYNNEISEKSEIFDDQFSVERPDGSNFTLKIRSTKLEDSAMYFCASSPGLALETQYFGPGTRLLVL.

CDR3 coding DNA: TGTGCCAGTAGGAGGGATCAGGCGTCGCTCTCTGGAAACACCATATATTTT. Encoded protein: CASRRDQASLSGNTIYF. The chain is built from TRBV19 and TRBJ1-3; D not resolved. Germline assignment: CDR1 LNHDA and CDR2 SQIVND (reference sequence). The length of the CDR3 is 17 residues. The V end lost 6 bases, the J end lost 0 bases, and 18 bases lay between the germline ends.

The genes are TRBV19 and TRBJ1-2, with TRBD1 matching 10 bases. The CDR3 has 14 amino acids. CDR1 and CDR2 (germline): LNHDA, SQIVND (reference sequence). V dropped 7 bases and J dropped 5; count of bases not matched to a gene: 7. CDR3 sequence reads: CASTLTDRGYGYTF. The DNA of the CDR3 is TGTGCCAGTACCCTAACGGACAGGGGGTATGGCTACACCTTC.

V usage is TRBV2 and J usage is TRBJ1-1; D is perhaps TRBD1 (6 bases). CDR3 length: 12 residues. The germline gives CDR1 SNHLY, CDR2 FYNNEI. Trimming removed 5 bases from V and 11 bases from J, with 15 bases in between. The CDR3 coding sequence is TGTGCCAGCAGTACAGGGTCTGTGCTGGCTTTCTTT. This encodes CASSTGSVLAFF.

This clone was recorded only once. This CDR3 reads CASSSGQPQETQYF. Here the CDR3 DNA reads TGTGCCAGCAGTTCGGGACAGCCCCAAGAGACCCAGTACTTC. This chain joins TRBV6-5 and TRBJ2-5, with 7 bases that match TRBD1. Germline CDR1 is MNHEY and CDR2 is SVGAGI. The CDR3 extends over 14 amino acids. Trimming at V came to 4 bases and at J to 1 base, leaving 3 bases not matched to a gene.

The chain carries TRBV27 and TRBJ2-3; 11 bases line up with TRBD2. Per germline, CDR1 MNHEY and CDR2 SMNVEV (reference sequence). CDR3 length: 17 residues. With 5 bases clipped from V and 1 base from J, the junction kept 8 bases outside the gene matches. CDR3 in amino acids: CASSRLAGGPGTDTQYF. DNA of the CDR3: TGTGCCAGCAGTAGGCTAGCGGGGGGCCCCGGCACAGATACGCAGTATTTT.

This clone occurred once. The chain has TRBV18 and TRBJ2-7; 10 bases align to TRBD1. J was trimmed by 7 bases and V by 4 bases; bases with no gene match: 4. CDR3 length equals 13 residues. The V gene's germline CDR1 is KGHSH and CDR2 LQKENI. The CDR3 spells CASSLGQGEEQYF. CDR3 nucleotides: TGTGCCAGCTCACTAGGACAGGGGGAAGAGCAGTACTTC.

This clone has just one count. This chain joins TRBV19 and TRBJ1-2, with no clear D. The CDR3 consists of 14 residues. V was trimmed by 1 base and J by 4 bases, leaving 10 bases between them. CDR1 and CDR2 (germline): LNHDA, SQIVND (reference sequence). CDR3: CASSIVGQSYGYTF. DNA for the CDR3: TGTGCCAGTAGTATAGTTGGCCAGTCCTATGGCTACACCTTC.

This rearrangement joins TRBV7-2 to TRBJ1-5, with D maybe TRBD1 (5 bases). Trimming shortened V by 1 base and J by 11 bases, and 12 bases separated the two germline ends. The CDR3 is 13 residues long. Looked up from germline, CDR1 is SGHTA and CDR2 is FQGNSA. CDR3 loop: CASSLDFLGAQHF. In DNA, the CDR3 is TGTGCCAGCAGCTTAGATTTTTTAGGGGCCCAGCATTTT.

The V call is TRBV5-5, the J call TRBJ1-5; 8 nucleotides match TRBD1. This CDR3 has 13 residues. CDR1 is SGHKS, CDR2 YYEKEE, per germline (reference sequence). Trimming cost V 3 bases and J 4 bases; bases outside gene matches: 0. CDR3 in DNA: TGTGCCAGCAGCTGGGACAGGAATCAGCCCCAGCATTTT. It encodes CASSWDRNQPQHF.

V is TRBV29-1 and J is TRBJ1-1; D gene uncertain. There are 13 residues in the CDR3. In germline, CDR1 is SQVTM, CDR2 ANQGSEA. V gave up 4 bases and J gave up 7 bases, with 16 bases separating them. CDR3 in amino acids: CSVVGSQPLEAFF. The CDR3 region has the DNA TGCAGCGTTGTGGGCAGTCAACCTCTTGAAGCTTTCTTT.

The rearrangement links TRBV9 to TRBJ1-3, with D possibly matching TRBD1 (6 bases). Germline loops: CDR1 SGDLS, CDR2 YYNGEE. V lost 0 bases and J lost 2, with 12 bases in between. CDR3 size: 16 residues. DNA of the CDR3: TGTGCCAGCAGCGTAGGGAACAGGGCGACTGGAAACACCATATATTTT. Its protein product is CASSVGNRATGNTIYF. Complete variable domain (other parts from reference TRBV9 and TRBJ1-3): DSGVTQTPKHLITATGQRVTLRCSPRSGDLSVYWYQQSLDQGLQFLIQYYNGEERAKGNILERFSAQQFPDLHSELNLSSLELGDSALYFCASSVGNRATGNTIYFGEGSWLTVV.

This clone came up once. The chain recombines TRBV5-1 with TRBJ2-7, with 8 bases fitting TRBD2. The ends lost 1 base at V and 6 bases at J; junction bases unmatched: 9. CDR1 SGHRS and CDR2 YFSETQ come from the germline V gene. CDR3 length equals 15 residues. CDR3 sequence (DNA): TGCGCCAGCAGCTTGCGAGCGGGGGACCCTCTCGAGCAGTACTTC. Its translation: CASSLRAGDPLEQYF.